This passage covers 20 T cell receptor beta chains from one sample sequenced in a study of blood T cell repertoires in COVID-19. Data came from immunoSEQ multiplex PCR; TCRdb stores just in-frame clones and leaves some out. This sample has 55,000 to 75,000 clones, with under 90% found just once. Sequencing used peripheral blood. These receptors were taken from a man between 60 and 75 years old with acute or convalescent COVID-19.

The chain couples TRBV6-6 to TRBJ1-1, with no clear D. V lost 6 bases and J 5 bases, leaving 13 bases between the germline ends. The germline V gene encodes CDR1 MNHNY and CDR2 SVGAGI (reference sequence). The CDR3 has 13 amino acids. CDR3 in amino acids: CASSSWSETEAFF. In DNA form, the CDR3 reads TGTGCCAGCAGCTCCTGGAGTGAGACTGAAGCTTTCTTT.

This chain links TRBV14 with TRBJ2-2; tentatively, D is TRBD2 (5 bases). CDR3 length: 16 amino acids. Germline V gene data show CDR1 as SGHDN and CDR2 as FVKESK. Trimming removed 1 base from V and 6 bases from J, with 15 bases in between. The CDR3: CASSQAPGSRPGELFF. The DNA for the CDR3 is TGTGCCAGCAGCCAAGCCCCGGGATCCCGACCCGGGGAGCTGTTTTTT.

V is TRBV5-6 and J is TRBJ2-3; D is possibly TRBD1 (6 bases). The germline V and J ends were trimmed by 1 base and 4 bases, with 13 bases remaining between them. Germline V gene data show CDR1 as SGHDT and CDR2 as YYEEEE. This CDR3 is built from 15 residues. CDR3 sequence (DNA): TGTGCCAGCAGCTTGAGAACAGGGATCGCAGATACGCAGTATTTT. This codes for CASSLRTGIADTQYF.

This clone was seen once. V usage is TRBV27 and J usage is TRBJ1-2; TRBD1 agrees at 8 bases. CDR1 and CDR2 from the germline V gene are MNHEY and SMNVEV (reference sequence). J was trimmed by 3 bases and V by 6 bases; bases with no gene match: 18. The CDR3 length is 18 residues. CDR3 in amino acids: CASSRGVAGGAKDYGYTF. Written as DNA, the CDR3 is TGTGCCAGCAGCCGTGGGGTGGCAGGGGGCGCGAAGGACTATGGCTACACCTTC.

The V and J genes are TRBV7-9 and TRBJ1-2, with D possibly matching TRBD1 (5 bases). Germline-derived CDR1 and CDR2 are SEHNR and FQNEAQ (reference sequence). V shed 5 bases and J shed 1 base, with 8 bases lying between them. The CDR3 has 13 residues. In DNA, the CDR3 is TGTGCCAGCAGCGTTGACAGTAACTATGGCTACACCTTC. This encodes CASSVDSNYGYTF.

The genes are TRBV11-2 and TRBJ1-3, with D possibly being TRBD1 (6 bases). Germline V lookup: CDR1 SGHAT, CDR2 FQNNGV. The V end lost 2 bases, the J end lost 4 bases, and 18 bases lay between the germline ends. The CDR3 runs to 17 residues. This CDR3 reads CASSLLPPGVSGNTIYF. Here the CDR3 DNA reads TGTGCCAGCAGCTTACTCCCGCCAGGGGTCTCAGGAAACACCATATATTTT.

This chain connects TRBV6-5 to TRBJ1-1; no clear D gene. The CDR3 has 15 amino acids. Germline CDR1 is MNHEY and CDR2 is SVGAGI. V dropped 4 bases and J dropped 1 base, with 13 bases sitting between them. This chain's CDR3 is CASSLGGRRNTEAFF. The CDR3 nucleotides read TGTGCCAGCAGTTTGGGAGGTAGGCGGAACACTGAAGCTTTCTTT.

The chain employs TRBV3-1 (or the pseudogene TRBV3-2) and TRBJ2-7, with 9 bases that match TRBD2. Germline CDR1 and CDR2: LGHDT and YNNKEL (reference sequence). The CDR3 is 15 amino acids. V dropped 4 bases and J dropped 3; count of bases not matched to a gene: 7. This CDR3 reads CASSPGSGGVYEQYF. The CDR3 DNA is TGTGCCAGCAGCCCCGGTAGCGGGGGTGTCTACGAGCAGTACTTC.

V usage is TRBV5-1 and J usage is TRBJ1-4; 7 bases fit TRBD1. Per the germline V gene, CDR1 is SGHRS and CDR2 is YFSETQ. The V gene end was trimmed by 0 bases and the J gene end by 2 bases; junction bases not matched to a gene: 4. This CDR3 is 16 amino acids long. DNA for the CDR3: TGCGCCAGCAGCTTGGCCCCGACAGGGACTAATGAAAAACTGTTTTTT. Translated: CASSLAPTGTNEKLFF.

The chain couples TRBV2 to TRBJ1-2; tentative D call: TRBD1 (6 bases). Trimming removed 3 bases at V and 13 bases at J, with 12 bases between. The CDR3 is made up of 11 amino acids. CDR1 is SNHLY and CDR2 is FYNNEI in the germline V gene. As DNA, the CDR3 is TGTGCCAGCAGTGATAACAGGGCGTCCACCTTC. This gives the protein CASSDNRASTF.

The chain has TRBV11-2 and TRBJ2-3; TRBD1 might be the D (6 bases). Trimming shortened V by 5 bases and J by 3 bases, and 21 bases separated the two germline ends. Per the germline V gene, CDR1 is SGHAT and CDR2 is FQNNGV. The CDR3 has 17 residues. The CDR3 coding sequence is TGTGCCAGCAGCCTCAGGGGTCGACAGACCGGGACAGATACGCAGTATTTT. Translating it yields CASSLRGRQTGTDTQYF.

The rearrangement joins TRBV7-2 to TRBJ1-1; 11 nucleotides line up with TRBD1. The germline gives CDR1 SGHTA, CDR2 FQGNSA. J lost 4 bases, V lost 1 base, and 5 bases had no gene match. This CDR3 comprises 16 residues. In DNA, the CDR3 is TGTGCCAGCAGCTTAGATTCCGGGACAGGGGGCACTGAAGCTTTCTTT. Translation: CASSLDSGTGGTEAFF.

Concerning this clone: Distinct nucleotide sequences in the sample also encode this CDR3. This rearrangement joins TRBV5-6 to TRBJ1-2; perhaps TRBD1 as D (6 bases). CDR1 is SGHDT and CDR2 is YYEEEE in the germline V gene. The CDR3 totals 14 residues. V lost 2 bases and J lost 4, with 12 bases in between. As DNA, the CDR3 is TGTGCCAGCAGCTTAGATCGGGGGGCCTATGGCTACACCTTC. Translation: CASSLDRGAYGYTF.

V and J are TRBV30 and TRBJ1-4; D is ambiguous. V lost 2 bases, J lost 11 bases, and 21 bases lay in between. This CDR3 is built from 15 residues. Germline-derived CDR1 and CDR2 are GTSNPN and SVGIG (reference sequence). CDR3 sequence: CAWSFGRAASRKLFF. The CDR3 nucleotides are TGTGCCTGGAGTTTCGGGAGAGCGGCCTCTCGGAAACTGTTTTTT.

V usage is TRBV2 and J usage is TRBJ1-3; TRBD1 might be the D (5 bases). The CDR3 spans 15 residues. Germline V gives CDR1 SNHLY, CDR2 FYNNEI. V was shortened by 6 bases and J by 0 bases, with 12 bases between the two germline ends. DNA for the CDR3: TGTGCCAGCAGCACAGGTCTATCCTCTGGAAACACCATATATTTT. Translating gives CASSTGLSSGNTIYF. Complete variable domain (other parts from reference TRBV2 and TRBJ1-3): EPEVTQTPSHQVTQMGQEVILRCVPISNHLYFYWYRQILGQKVEFLVSFYNNEISEKSEIFDDQFSVERPDGSNFTLKIRSTKLEDSAMYFCASSTGLSSGNTIYFGEGSWLTVV.

This clone was observed once. The rearrangement uses TRBV7-9 and TRBJ1-6, with TRBD1 identical over 7 bases. J lost 9 bases, V lost 5 bases, and 10 bases had no gene match. Germline V lookup: CDR1 SEHNR, CDR2 FQNEAQ (reference sequence). The CDR3 has 15 residues. CDR3 loop: CASSLRQGLGSPLHF. The CDR3, as DNA: TGTGCCAGCAGCCTTCGACAGGGCTTGGGTTCACCCCTCCACTTT. The complete variable domain, with remaining parts taken from reference TRBV7-9 and TRBJ1-6, reads DTGVSQNPRHKITKRGQNVTFRCDPISEHNRLYWYRQTLGQGPEFLTYFQNEAQLEKSRLLSDRFSAERPKGSFSTLEIQRTEQGDSAMYLCASSLRQGLGSPLHFGNGTRLTVT.

The chain is built from TRBV4-2 and TRBJ2-7, with no clear D. The V gene lost 2 bases and the J gene lost 6 bases, with 14 bases spanning the gap. This CDR3 contains 14 residues. Germline assignment: CDR1 LGHNA and CDR2 YNFKEQ. The CDR3 reads CASSQKTPSTEQYF. CDR3 sequence (DNA): TGTGCCAGCAGCCAAAAAACCCCCTCTACCGAGCAGTACTTC.

This rearrangement joins TRBV5-8 to TRBJ2-7; TRBD1 matches 7 bases. CDR1 SGHTS and CDR2 YDEGEE come from the germline V gene. This CDR3 contains 15 residues. Trimming took 0 bases from V and 5 from J; bases not matched to a gene: 8. CDR3 in amino acids: CASSLVRGWNHEQYF. CDR3 nucleotide sequence: TGTGCCAGCAGCTTGGTCAGGGGGTGGAACCACGAGCAGTACTTC.

The chain links TRBV7-9 to TRBJ2-6, with 8 bases that match TRBD2. The germline V gene encodes CDR1 SEHNR and CDR2 FQNEAQ (reference sequence). With 5 bases clipped from V and 1 base from J, the junction kept 4 bases outside the gene matches. There are 16 residues in the CDR3. The CDR3 spells CASSLSGASGANVLTF. In DNA, the CDR3 is TGTGCCAGCAGCCTTAGCGGGGCATCTGGGGCCAACGTCCTGACTTTC.

This chain joins TRBV27 and TRBJ1-1; D is perhaps TRBD1 (5 bases). Germline CDR1 is MNHEY and CDR2 is SMNVEV (reference sequence). V was shortened by 4 bases and J by 2 bases, with 11 bases between the two germline ends. The CDR3 covers 14 residues. The CDR3 bases are TGTGCCAGCAGTTCGACAGCGCTTAACACTGAAGCTTTCTTT. Translated, it gives CASSSTALNTEAFF.